This T cell receptor (beta chain) stems from a study of cytomegalovirus exposure and HLA in healthy donors. Broader study findings: HLA allele associations emerged for roughly 17,000 TCR beta sequences in a later analysis, at 0.05 false discovery rate. Sequencing likely caused a cluster of highly shared sequence variants. One variant, a missense change in DCLRE1C, was linked in a later analysis to TCR beta V- and J-gene trimming.

Vbeta (60) and Jbeta (13) primers were used in the PCR. Sequencing used immunoSEQ multiplex PCR; TCRdb keeps in-frame clones, though not all of them. The sample carries about 160,000 clones, about 72% recorded once. CDR3 length equals 11 residues. Trimming took 6 bases from V and 11 from J, leaving 16 bases between them. The germline V gene has CDR1 SQVTM and CDR2 ANQGSEA. Comment on this clone: Its specificity is unknown.

This chain uses TRBV29-1 with TRBJ1-1; no definite D call. This TCR was recovered from a man between 25 and 39 years old in good health and CMV-seropositive. What was sequenced was PBMCs. The CDR3 spells CSVDDAGGAFF. CDR3 DNA sequence: TGCAGCGTGGATGACGCAGGTGGGGCTTTCTTT.